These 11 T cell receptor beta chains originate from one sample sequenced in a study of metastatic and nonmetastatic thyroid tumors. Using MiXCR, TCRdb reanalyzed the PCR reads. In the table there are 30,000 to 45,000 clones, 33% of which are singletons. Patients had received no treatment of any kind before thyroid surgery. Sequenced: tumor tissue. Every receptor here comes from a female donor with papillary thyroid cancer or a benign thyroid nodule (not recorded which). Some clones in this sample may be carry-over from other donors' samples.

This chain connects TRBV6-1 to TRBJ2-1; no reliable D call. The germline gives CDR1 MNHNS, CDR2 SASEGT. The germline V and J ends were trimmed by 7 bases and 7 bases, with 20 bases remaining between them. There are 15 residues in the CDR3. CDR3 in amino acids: CASTHNHPTANEQFF. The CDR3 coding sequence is TGTGCCAGCACCCACAACCACCCTACGGCGAATGAGCAGTTCTTC.

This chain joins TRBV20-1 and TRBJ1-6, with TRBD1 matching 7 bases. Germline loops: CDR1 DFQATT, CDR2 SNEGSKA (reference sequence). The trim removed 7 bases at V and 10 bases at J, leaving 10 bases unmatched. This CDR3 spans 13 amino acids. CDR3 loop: CSVERQGVSPLHF. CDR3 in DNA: TGCAGTGTCGAGCGACAGGGTGTATCACCCCTCCACTTT.

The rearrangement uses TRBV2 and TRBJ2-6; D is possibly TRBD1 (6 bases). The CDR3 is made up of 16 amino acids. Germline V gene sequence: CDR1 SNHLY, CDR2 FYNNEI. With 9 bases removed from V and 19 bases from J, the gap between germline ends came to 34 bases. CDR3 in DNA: TGTGCCAGTACCGGACAGACCACGTCTGGGGCCAACGTCCCAACTTTC. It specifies CASTGQTTSGANVPTF.

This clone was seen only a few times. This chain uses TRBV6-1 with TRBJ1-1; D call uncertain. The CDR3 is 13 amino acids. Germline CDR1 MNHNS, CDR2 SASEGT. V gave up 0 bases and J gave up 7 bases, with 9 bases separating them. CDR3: CASSEARSVEAFF. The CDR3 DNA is TGTGCCAGCAGTGAAGCGCGGAGCGTTGAAGCTTTCTTT.

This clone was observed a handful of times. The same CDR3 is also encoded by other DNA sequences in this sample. The CDR3 sequence is CASSEAPGEVEKLFF. In DNA form, the CDR3 reads TGTGCCAGCAGTGAAGCTCCGGGTGAAGTTGAAAAACTGTTTTTT. V gene TRBV2 combines with J gene TRBJ1-4; D remains ambiguous. V gave up 0 bases and J gave up 7 bases, with 12 bases separating them. The V gene's germline CDR1 is SNHLY and CDR2 FYNNEI. CDR3 length: 15 residues.

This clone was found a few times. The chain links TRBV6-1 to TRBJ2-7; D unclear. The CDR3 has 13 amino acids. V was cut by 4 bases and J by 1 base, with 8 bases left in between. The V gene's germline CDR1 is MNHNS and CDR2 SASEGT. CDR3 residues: CASSVDGSYEQYF. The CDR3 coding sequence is TGTGCCAGCAGTGTAGACGGATCCTACGAGCAGTACTTC.

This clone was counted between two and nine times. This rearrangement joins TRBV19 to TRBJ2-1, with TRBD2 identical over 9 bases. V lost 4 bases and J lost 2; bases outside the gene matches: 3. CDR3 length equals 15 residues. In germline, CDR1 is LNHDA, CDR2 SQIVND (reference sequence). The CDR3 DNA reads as TGTGCCAGTAGTAGACTAGCGGTGCCCTACAATGAGCAGTTCTTC. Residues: CASSRLAVPYNEQFF. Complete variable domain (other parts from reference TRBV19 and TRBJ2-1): DGGITQSPKYLFRKEGQNVTLSCEQNLNHDAMYWYRQDPGQGLRLIYYSQIVNDFQKGDIAEGYSVSREKKESFPLTVTSAQKNPTAFYLCASSRLAVPYNEQFFGPGTRLTVL.

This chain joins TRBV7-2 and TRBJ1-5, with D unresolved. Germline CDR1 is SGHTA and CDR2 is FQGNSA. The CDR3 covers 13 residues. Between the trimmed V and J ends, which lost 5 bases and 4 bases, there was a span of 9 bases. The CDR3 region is CASSPDGNQPQHF. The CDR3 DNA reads TGTGCCAGCAGCCCGGACGGTAATCAGCCCCAGCATTTT.

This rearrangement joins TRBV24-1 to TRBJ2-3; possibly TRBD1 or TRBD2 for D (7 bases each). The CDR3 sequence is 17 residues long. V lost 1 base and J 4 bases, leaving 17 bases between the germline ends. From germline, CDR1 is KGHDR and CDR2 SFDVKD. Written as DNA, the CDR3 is TGTGCCACCAGTGATTTTTCGACAGGGAGGGGGCCAGATACGCAGTATTTT. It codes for CATSDFSTGRGPDTQYF.

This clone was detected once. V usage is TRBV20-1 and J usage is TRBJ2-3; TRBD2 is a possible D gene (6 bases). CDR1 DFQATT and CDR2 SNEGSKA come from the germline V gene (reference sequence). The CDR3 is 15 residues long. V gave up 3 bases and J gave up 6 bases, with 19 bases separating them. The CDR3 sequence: CSASGRSGVADTQYF. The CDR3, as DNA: TGCAGTGCTAGCGGGCGGTCGGGGGTTGCGGATACGCAGTATTTT.

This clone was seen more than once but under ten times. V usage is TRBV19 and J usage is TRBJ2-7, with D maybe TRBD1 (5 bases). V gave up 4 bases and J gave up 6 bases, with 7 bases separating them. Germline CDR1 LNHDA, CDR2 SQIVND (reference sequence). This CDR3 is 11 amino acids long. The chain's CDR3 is CASSRGSEQYF. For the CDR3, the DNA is TGTGCCAGTAGTAGGGGCAGCGAGCAGTACTTC.